A single T cell receptor beta chain is shown here with its context. What antigen it recognizes has not been identified. No much larger clone exists at a distance of one base, and base qualities are not known. This sample is part of a study of shared clonotypes between healthy human individuals (TCRdb year 2020). At the level of the whole study: The cohort comprised a couple of women and three men aged 18 to 49 years. Per donor, three plates each were used for CD4 naive and CD4 memory, two for CD8 naive, and one for CD8 memory. The study deeply sequenced blood TCR repertoires of about five healthy adults to estimate repertoire size and the extent of clonotype sharing between individuals. Different laboratories and diverse techniques were used to prepare libraries and sequence TCR repertoires, to increase sequencing depth and limit assay-specific biases. Between about 0.9 and 9 billion PBMCs per donor were obtained by leukapheresis.

The CDR3 covers 15 residues, taking in both the cysteine and the phenylalanine. Solely the CDR3 DNA is kept, with 45 bases framed from the first base. V is pruned by 7 bases and J by 0 bases, leaving 6 bases of the junction without a gene match. CDR1 and CDR2 are drawn from the germline V gene (reference sequence): MNHEY, SMNVEV. CD8 naive samples consisted of CD45RO-negative cells that were positively selected for CCR7, yielding a CD45RA+CCR7+ population without TemRA cells. Donors were healthy HIV-negative adults with no recently reported acute infections or vaccinations. Every donor was a Caucasian adult residing in Nashville, Tennessee, USA. After blood collection by leukapheresis, PBMCs were isolated using Ficoll-Histopaque density gradient centrifugation and then cryopreserved in the vapor phase of liquid nitrogen. Analytical flow cytometry was used to check the purity and quantity of each magnetically sorted T cell population. Each sorted fraction had its genomic DNA isolated and then quantified by UV absorbance on a Nanodrop 2000c.

Using the deep immunoSEQ assay, multiplex PCR amplified TCR CDR3 regions from genomic DNA. For each cell subset, the extracted genomic DNA was distributed evenly across all wells of several immunoSEQ 96-well plates, and each plate served as one replicate. For sorted subsets, around 0.2 ug of genomic DNA, equivalent to tens of thousands of T cell genomes, went into each replicate PCR. Purified libraries were quantified with a Qubit 3.0 fluorometer, sized on a Bioanalyzer 2100, and re-quantified with the KAPA Library Quantification kit. Every immunoSEQ 96-well plate was sequenced on a separate single-read 150-cycle Illumina NextSeq 550 flow cell. Turning to the authors' computational methods: The immunoSEQ output contained only junctional sequences without quality scores, so filtering could not match that applied to full-length reads. To assign V/J genes and CDR3, sequences were annotated using PyIR, a Python wrapper for IgBLAST v1.9, with IMGT germline references. Reads were removed for weak V/J assignments (E-value above 1e-6), missing CDR3, stop codons, out-of-frame junctions, or ambiguous translated residues. A V3J clonotype was defined by an identical inferred V gene, J gene, and CDR3 amino acid sequence. Percentage overlap between repertoires was computed as shared unique clonotypes divided by the size of the smaller repertoire. Richness of each repertoire was evaluated using RTK rarefaction, the Chao1 estimator, and Recon v2.1 estimates of unobserved clonotypes. For all TCRbeta clonotypes obtained by the gDNA method from several donors, generation probabilities were computed with OLGA. Entries here come from immuneACCESS through TCRdb and include only in-frame sequences with V and J called. Some clones fail to appear in such tables; in the studies checked, an unresolved V gene covers under half of the shortfall, and the cause of the remainder is unknown. V, J and clone size derive from that table, while D and trimming were established from the DNA sequence. The sample includes roughly 590,000 clones, with nearly 97% observed a single time. The top ten clones comprise approximately 0.1% of the sample.

Results the study describes overall, beyond this receptor: Rarefaction of sorted-subset datasets indicated incomplete sequencing despite the large sequencing depth. Because the study included only a small number of donors, the genetic and exposure-history diversity represented was limited. Higher generation probabilities were observed for clonotypes shared by all four sorted-subset donors than for non-shared clonotypes. Based on pairwise subsampling, the degree of clonotype sharing among donors was expected to be affected by sequencing depth. When several donors were compared, the shared fraction of clonotypes was about 5.5% for naive CD4, about 4% for naive CD8, 2% to 2.5% for memory CD4, and 0.3% to 0.5% for memory CD8. Sampling was restricted to blood, and TCR repertoires in tissues likely differ from the TCR repertoires found in blood. Estimated clonotype richness was generally larger for naive than for memory subsets.

The sample taken for sequencing was naive CD8+ T cells sorted from blood. Reading the label with the study, this specimen's cell subset or site is: CD45RA+CCR7+. The clonotype was recovered from a woman aged 25 to 39 in good health. This chain is built from TRBV27 and TRBJ2-3; 8 junctional bases match TRBD1. The nucleotide sequence reads as follows: TGTGCCAGCAAGATGGGACAGGTTAGCACAGATACGCAGTATTTT. Protein translation: CASKMGQVSTDTQYF.